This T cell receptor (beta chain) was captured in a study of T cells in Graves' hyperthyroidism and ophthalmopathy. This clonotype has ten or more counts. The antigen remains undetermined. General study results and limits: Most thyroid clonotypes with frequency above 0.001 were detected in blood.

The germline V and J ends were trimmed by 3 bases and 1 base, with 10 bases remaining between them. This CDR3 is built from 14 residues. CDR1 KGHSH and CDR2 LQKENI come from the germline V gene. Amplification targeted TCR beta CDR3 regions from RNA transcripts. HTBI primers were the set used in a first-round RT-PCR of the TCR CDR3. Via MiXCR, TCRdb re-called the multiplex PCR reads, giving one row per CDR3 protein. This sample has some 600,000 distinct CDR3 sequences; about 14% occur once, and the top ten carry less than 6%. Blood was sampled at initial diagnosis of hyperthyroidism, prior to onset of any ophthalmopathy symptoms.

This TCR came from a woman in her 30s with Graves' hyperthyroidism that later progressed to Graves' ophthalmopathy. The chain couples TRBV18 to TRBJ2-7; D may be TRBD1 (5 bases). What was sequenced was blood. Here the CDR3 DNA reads TGTGCCAGCTCACCTCAGGGTGGATCCTACGAGCAGTACTTC. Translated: CASSPQGGSYEQYF.